A selection of T cell receptor beta chains follows, all from one sample in a study of T cells after yellow fever vaccination. TCRdb analysed the 5' RACE reads with MiXCR anew, one entry per CDR3 protein. The sample carries about 500,000 distinct CDR3 sequences, approximately 16% recorded once. Sample: PBMCs, taken 4 to 6 days after the first yellow fever vaccination. These receptor sequences come from a young man who received the YFV17D yellow fever vaccine. Each CDR3 is given with its conserved first and last residue. A D gene is named only where the DNA matches it firmly. Clone size appears in some rows only: once, few, many, or a class for an expanded clone.

V gene,clone size,D gene,CDR3 length,J gene,CDR3 protein,CDR3 DNA
TRBV9,NA,TRBD1,17,TRBJ1-5,CASSVGTGPYSNQPQHF,TGTGCCAGCAGCGTCGGGACAGGCCCTTATAGCAATCAGCCCCAGCATTTT
TRBV6-1,NA,NA,15,TRBJ2-7,CASRTRPGQWYEQYF,TGTGCCAGCAGAACCCGACCCGGACAGTGGTACGAGCAGTACTTC
TRBV14,NA,NA,16,TRBJ1-1,CASSHPSGRANTEAFF,TGTGCCAGCAGCCACCCTTCAGGGCGGGCGAACACTGAAGCTTTCTTT
TRBV20-1,few,NA,15,TRBJ1-4,CSAGGGQAGFEKLFF,TGCAGTGCGGGTGGTGGGCAGGCCGGTTTTGAAAAACTGTTTTTT
TRBV4-1,few,TRBD2,18,TRBJ2-2,CASTDGLQRGLDTGELFF,TGCGCCAGCACCGACGGACTTCAGCGGGGGCTAGACACCGGGGAGCTGTTTTTT
TRBV7-6,few,TRBD1,19,TRBJ1-2,CASSLGYRTGGTRLNGYTF,TGTGCCAGCAGCTTAGGCTACCGGACAGGGGGTACGCGTCTGAATGGCTACACCTTC
TRBV5-1,few,NA,16,TRBJ2-3,CASSLNGALSTDTQYF,TGCGCCAGCAGCCTAAACGGGGCACTTAGCACAGATACGCAGTATTTT
TRBV30,few,NA,14,TRBJ2-1,CAWDLGWGSNEQFF,TGTGCCTGGGACCTAGGTTGGGGCTCCAATGAGCAGTTCTTC
TRBV5-4,few,NA,15,TRBJ1-6,CASGTGSDYNSPLHF,TGTGCCAGCGGGACGGGGAGTGACTATAATTCACCCCTCCACTTT
TRBV5-1,few,NA,15,TRBJ2-7,CASSLSPDTTYEQYF,TGCGCCAGCAGCTTGTCCCCCGACACGACCTACGAGCAGTACTTC
TRBV5-1,NA,NA,15,TRBJ1-5,CASSLGGLGNQPQHF,TGCGCCAGCAGCTTGGGGGGCTTAGGCAATCAGCCCCAGCATTTT
TRBV5-1,many,TRBD1,12,TRBJ1-1,CASSQGVTEAFF,TGCGCCAGCTCCCAGGGGGTCACTGAAGCTTTCTTT
TRBV4-3,few,NA,15,TRBJ2-3,CASSQSRGGGDTQYF,TGCGCCAGCAGCCAAAGTCGGGGAGGGGGAGATACGCAGTATTTT
TRBV2,NA,TRBD2,16,TRBJ2-2,CASREREAGVPGELFF,TGTGCCAGCAGGGAAAGGGAAGCGGGGGTCCCCGGGGAGCTGTTTTTT
TRBV10-3,few,TRBD1,13,TRBJ1-4,CAIGQGTNEKLFF,TGTGCCATAGGACAGGGCACAAATGAAAAACTGTTTTTT
TRBV4-2,NA,TRBD1,16,TRBJ1-6,CASSRPGQGTVSPLHF,TGTGCCAGCAGCCGGCCGGGACAGGGGACGGTTTCACCCCTCCACTTT
TRBV3-1,NA,TRBD1,14,TRBJ1-1,CASSQGQGAREAFF,TGTGCCAGCAGCCAAGGACAGGGGGCGCGTGAAGCTTTCTTT
TRBV12-3/TRBV12-4,NA,NA,15,TRBJ1-1,CASSLMGVRDDYTFF,TGTGCCAGCAGTTTAATGGGGGTCAGAGATGATTATACTTTCTTT
TRBV7-8,few,NA,15,TRBJ1-4,CASSSRPGWVEKLFF,TGTGCCAGCAGCTCCCGCCCGGGGTGGGTTGAAAAACTGTTTTTT
TRBV2,few,TRBD1,14,TRBJ2-7,CASRNDRVGYEQYF,TGTGCCAGCCGCAACGACAGGGTAGGTTACGAGCAGTACTTC
TRBV4-3,NA,NA,14,TRBJ2-2,CASSPTDYTGELFF,TGCGCCAGCAGCCCGACAGATTATACCGGGGAGCTGTTTTTT
TRBV6-1,few,NA,16,TRBJ1-2,CASSERPDPLNYGYTF,TGTGCCAGCAGTGAAAGGCCCGATCCGCTCAACTATGGCTACACCTTC
TRBV28,few,NA,14,TRBJ1-2,CASSLPDPNYGYTF,TGTGCCAGCAGTTTACCCGACCCAAACTATGGCTACACCTTC
TRBV14,NA,NA,15,TRBJ2-5,CASSQTSTGQETQYF,TGTGCCAGCAGCCAAACCTCGACAGGTCAAGAGACCCAGTACTTC
TRBV11-2,NA,NA,15,TRBJ2-3,CASSLGRAGADTQYF,TGTGCCAGCAGCTTAGGTCGGGCAGGGGCAGATACGCAGTATTTT
TRBV28,NA,NA,14,TRBJ2-3,CASRVTGYIDTQYF,TGTGCCAGCAGAGTGACTGGTTACATAGATACGCAGTATTTT
TRBV4-3,NA,TRBD2,15,TRBJ2-4,CASSQGQGRVNIQYF,TGCGCCAGCAGCCAAGGGCAAGGGAGGGTGAACATTCAGTACTTC
TRBV5-1,NA,NA,14,TRBJ2-7,CASSLGVSGGEQYF,TGCGCCAGCAGCTTGGGAGTTTCCGGCGGCGAGCAGTACTTC
TRBV7-9,few,TRBD1,15,TRBJ1-2,CASSFIGRDRAGYTF,TGTGCCAGCAGCTTTATAGGACGGGACAGGGCTGGCTACACCTTC
TRBV20-1,few,NA,12,TRBJ2-5,CSASAGQETQYF,TGCAGTGCTAGCGCGGGCCAAGAGACCCAGTACTTC
TRBV6-2/TRBV6-3,NA,TRBD1,15,TRBJ1-5,CASSYTDRAGQPQHF,TGTGCCAGCAGTTACACGGACAGGGCCGGTCAGCCCCAGCATTTT
TRBV28,few,TRBD1,16,TRBJ2-5,CASADRGRTNQETQYF,TGTGCCAGCGCCGACAGGGGTCGCACCAACCAAGAGACCCAGTACTTC
TRBV5-5,NA,NA,17,TRBJ1-2,CASSLTYRDFYRHGYTF,TGTGCCAGCAGCTTGACCTACCGGGACTTCTACCGTCATGGCTACACCTTC
TRBV5-1,few,NA,13,TRBJ2-5,CASSTLAEETQYF,TGCGCCAGCAGCACCTTAGCGGAAGAGACCCAGTACTTC
TRBV12-3/TRBV12-4,NA,TRBD1,14,TRBJ1-2,CASILRGSGGGYTF,TGTGCCAGCATCCTGCGTGGCTCAGGGGGTGGCTACACCTTC
TRBV23-1,few,NA,17,TRBJ2-1,CASSHPRDRFFYNEQFF,TGCGCCAGCAGTCACCCCAGGGACCGATTCTTTTACAATGAGCAGTTCTTC
TRBV5-1,NA,TRBD2,15,TRBJ2-1,CASSQTGTTYNEQFF,TGCGCCAGCAGCCAAACCGGGACTACCTACAATGAGCAGTTCTTC
TRBV5-1,NA,TRBD2,16,TRBJ2-2,CASSSSAGANTGELFF,TGCGCCAGCAGCTCGTCAGCGGGGGCGAACACCGGGGAGCTGTTTTTT
TRBV20-1,NA,NA,12,TRBJ2-3,CSASPAPGTQYF,TGCAGTGCTAGCCCGGCCCCTGGTACGCAGTATTTT
TRBV4-3,few,NA,14,TRBJ1-1,CASSHSGVSAEAFF,TGCGCCAGCAGCCACTCAGGGGTTAGCGCTGAAGCTTTCTTT
TRBV7-9,NA,TRBD1,13,TRBJ1-1,CASSPTGGTEAFF,TGTGCCAGCAGCCCGACAGGGGGAACTGAAGCTTTCTTT
TRBV6-6,NA,NA,10,TRBJ1-4,CASRNEKLFF,TGTGCCAGCAGAAATGAAAAACTGTTTTTT
TRBV6-2/TRBV6-3,NA,NA,15,TRBJ2-5,CASSRHDPGQETQYF,TGTGCCAGCAGTCGTCATGACCCCGGGCAAGAGACCCAGTACTTC
TRBV9,few,NA,11,TRBJ1-1,CAGERETEAFF,TGTGCCGGGGAACGCGAGACTGAAGCTTTCTTT
TRBV7-2,once,TRBD2,15,TRBJ2-5,CASSPTSGGAETQYF,TGTGCCAGCAGCCCCACTAGCGGGGGGGCAGAGACCCAGTACTTC
TRBV7-2,NA,NA,13,TRBJ2-1,CASGNSAGNEQFF,TGTGCCAGCGGAAATAGCGCCGGGAATGAGCAGTTCTTC
TRBV20-1,NA,NA,15,TRBJ1-1,CSAPIWGYRNTEAFF,TGCAGTGCGCCCATCTGGGGATATCGGAACACTGAAGCTTTCTTT
TRBV20-1,few,NA,11,TRBJ1-2,CSAQTNYGYTF,TGCAGTGCCCAAACAAACTATGGCTACACCTTC
TRBV4-1,NA,TRBD1,16,TRBJ2-3,CASSQERDRRTDTQYF,TGCGCCAGCAGCCAAGAGAGGGACAGACGGACAGATACGCAGTATTTT
TRBV5-8,NA,NA,15,TRBJ1-4,CASSLVWGIGEKLFF,TGTGCCAGCAGCTTGGTGTGGGGGATCGGTGAAAAACTGTTTTTT